This T cell receptor beta chain was captured by sequencing in a study of T cell responses to AZD1222 COVID-19 vaccine. Study-wide findings and caveats: Just a handful of AZD1222 recipients were seropositive at baseline. Breadth and depth of Spike-specific TCRs rose after two AZD1222 doses.

The CDR3 totals 19 residues. Per germline, CDR1 LNHNV and CDR2 YYDKDF (reference sequence). J gave up 6 bases and V 2 bases, and 14 bases lay outside the gene matches. As to this clone: Its antigen is as yet unknown.

Data came from immunoSEQ multiplex PCR; TCRdb stores just in-frame clones and leaves some out. The sample lists approximately 120,000 clones; around 87% were seen once. The receptor's source is an adult in good health. Specimen: peripheral blood, collected on day 0 of AZD1222 vaccination. The V call is TRBV15, the J call TRBJ2-1; TRBD2 aligns across 12 bases. The DNA for the CDR3 is TGTGCCACCAGCAGATCACCGCTAGCGGGAGGGCCCGGGCTCAATGAGCAGTTCTTC. Encoded protein: CATSRSPLAGGPGLNEQFF.